This record covers a single T cell receptor (beta chain). The sample originates from a study of shared clonotypes between healthy human individuals. The assay was immunoSEQ multiplex PCR, and TCRdb's table has in-frame clones only and misses some. The sample lists some 2,000,000 clones; approximately 96% were seen once. The germline gives CDR1 MNHNY, CDR2 SVGAGI (reference sequence). The CDR3 loop spans 15 amino acids. V was pared by 6 bases and J by 0 bases, with 13 bases between. The source material was naive CD4+ T cells sorted from blood. Subset of the sample: CD45RA+ positively selected. The source of this sequence is a man aged 18-30 years in good health. The V and J genes are TRBV6-6 and TRBJ2-3; D is perhaps TRBD1 (6 bases). The CDR3 region has the DNA TGTGCCAGCAGCCCCAGGGGAACTAGCACAGATACGCAGTATTTT. The encoded protein is CASSPRGTSTDTQYF.